This T cell receptor (beta chain) was retrieved from a study of metastatic and nonmetastatic thyroid tumors. Study observations and caveats: The reported finding was significantly higher TCR beta diversity in malignant thyroid tumors relative to benign nodules, in blood and tumor.

No treatment had been given to any patient before thyroid surgery. This CDR3 is 15 amino acids long. J gave up 4 bases and V 0 bases, and 1 base lay outside the gene matches. CDR1 SGDLS and CDR2 YYNGEE come from the germline V gene. MiXCR reprocessed the PCR reads for TCRdb. The repertoire holds more than 65,000 clones, with approximately 15% as singletons. The table lists this clone with many counts. The antigen remains undetermined. The rearrangement joins TRBV9 to TRBJ2-3; TRBD2 matches at 11 bases. This TCR was sampled from a male donor with papillary thyroid cancer or a benign thyroid nodule (not recorded which). Some clones in this sample may be carry-over from other donors' samples. Sample: blood. The CDR3 region is CASSVVAGGPDTQYF. Written as DNA, the CDR3 is TGTGCCAGCAGCGTAGTAGCGGGAGGGCCAGATACGCAGTATTTT.